One TCR beta chain is described in this entry. V lost 4 bases to trimming and J lost 3 bases, with 9 bases between them. Germline V CDR1 and CDR2: SQVTM, ANQGSEA. The CDR3 has 12 amino acids. The sample originates from a study of T-cell memory formation after mild COVID-19. Turning to the study itself: Across donors, TCR clusters were largely donor specific.

TCRdb fed the 5' RACE reads into MiXCR, producing one record per CDR3 protein. The table includes 250,000 to 350,000 distinct CDR3 sequences, about 15% detected once. The sequenced sample was PBMCs or a T cell subset sorted from them (not recorded which). The V gene is TRBV29-1, the J gene TRBJ2-5; D is unclear. This sequence originates from a man aged 18 to 30 who had mild COVID-19 (a few samples of this study predate the infection). Cell type and time point are not known. The CDR3 region has the DNA TGCAGCGTTGGTTACACAGAAGAGACCCAGTACTTC. Translated: CSVGYTEETQYF.